The sequence of this T cell receptor (beta chain) was determined in a study of spatial heterogeneity in lung cancer. Study-wide background: TCR transcript abundance in tumor regions was strongly correlated with the T cell module score obtained from matched bulk RNA-seq. Study-wide points: It was found that expanded intratumoral alpha and beta TCR counts tracked tumor mutation counts.

Unique molecular identifiers tagged every individual TCR cDNA molecule. From the 5' RACE reads, TCRdb called clonotypes with MiXCR, one entry per CDR3 protein. The sample consists of around 18,000 distinct CDR3 sequences, 9.5% to 10% of them appearing once. This clonotype was detected ten times or more. Its specificity is unknown. This beta chain is an off-target read within a library intended for alpha chains, so its frequency means little. This CDR3 spans 16 amino acids. Germline CDR1 and CDR2: LNHDA and SQIVND (reference sequence). V lost 7 bases and J lost 0, with 16 bases in between. Time point of the sample: sample taken at primary tumor resection.

Sequenced here: lung tumor tissue, sampled at surgery. The V call is TRBV19, the J call TRBJ1-5, with D maybe TRBD1 (5 bases). This receptor was taken from a female donor with early-stage non-small cell lung cancer. CDR3 amino acids: CASNEWDLYSNQPQHF. CDR3 DNA: TGTGCCAGTAACGAGTGGGACCTTTATAGCAATCAGCCCCAGCATTTT. Using reference TRBV19 and TRBJ1-5 for the parts outside the CDR3, the full variable domain is DGGITQSPKYLFRKEGQNVTLSCEQNLNHDAMYWYRQDPGQGLRLIYYSQIVNDFQKGDIAEGYSVSREKKESFPLTVTSAQKNPTAFYLCASNEWDLYSNQPQHFGDGTRLSIL.